This T cell receptor (beta chain) comes out of a study of glioma-infiltrating T cells (dated by TCRdb to the mid-2010s). Looking at the study overall: The study sequenced TCR alpha- and beta-chain repertoires from glioma tissue, from non-neoplastic brain tissue and from matched peripheral blood mononuclear cells. To measure divergence between tissue and blood T-cell populations, each tissue-infiltrating repertoire was compared with the peripheral blood repertoire of the same patient. Three low-grade glioma patients, roughly eight primary glioblastoma patients, and three non-glioma patients who contributed non-neoplastic brain tissue made up the paired cohort. Results and caveats for the whole study, not just this receptor: Only a very small number of CDR3 sequences turned up in both tissue and blood, a result put down to high CDR3 diversity combined with limited sampling. Group comparisons rested on small numbers: three non-neoplastic, three low-grade glioma and fewer than ten glioblastoma patients. In non-neoplastic patients, VJ-independent divergence between tissue and blood fell below expectation, whereas in all gliomas, and especially in low-grade gliomas, the divergence rose above expectation.

A note on this clonotype: Its antigen remains unidentified. A read error may produce the germline difference seen at one junction end.

TCR alpha and beta CDR3 regions were amplified with the iRepertoire nested amplicon-rescue multiplex PCR (arm-PCR) platform from RNA. The input for one-step reverse transcription and amplification was roughly 95-400 ng of tissue mRNA or PBMC total RNA. Following bead purification, Illumina adapters were added by a secondary multiplex PCR, and libraries between 200 and 400 bp were gel-purified. Internal 6-nucleotide barcodes were carried by the libraries and were used for demultiplexing. The libraries were sequenced on an Illumina MiSeq using 2x220 or 2x250 nucleotide paired-end reads. On the authors' methods: Paired reads were merged with FLASH 1.2.11 and aligned to the GRCh37 human genome with BWA-MEM before extracting TRA and TRB reads. V and J assignment used an IMGT-derived reference of cassette sequences and CDR3 motifs that included pseudogenes. Three-frame translation of reads was performed, and productive CDR3s were defined as those with a C...FGXG motif and no stop codons. Clonotypes were defined as unique combinations of V-J cassette pair and CDR3 amino acid sequence. Hamming distance filtering was applied to reads, with thresholds set by the sequence error rate of each sample in mapped regions. TCRdb reprocessing: public reads trimmed at Q25 with fastp, clones called with MiXCR, in-frame beta chains kept. Identical CDR3 proteins give one entry, which carries the most common genes and DNA. The V and J calls and clone size come from TCRdb's table, not from the authors' own analysis. A total of about 93,000 distinct CDR3 sequences appear in this sample, roughly 40% of them only once. 30% to 40% of the sample is taken by the ten largest.

The sequenced sample was glioma tissue, nonneoplastic brain tissue, or PBMCs (not recorded which). This TCR was sampled from a human donor with low-grade glioma or glioblastoma, undergoing nonglioma brain surgery, or in good health (not recorded which).

This receptor has the CDR3 CASSGDFQKTQYF. The DNA sequence is given as TGTGCCAGCAGTGGGGACTTCCAAAAGACTCAGTACTTC. The rearrangement joined TRBV19 to TRBJ2-5; 6 matching bases give a weak D call of TRBD2. The CDR1 and CDR2 encoded by the germline V gene (reference sequence) are LNHDA and SQIVND. From its cysteine to its phenylalanine, the CDR3 spans 13 amino acids. The sequence is cut down to CDR3 DNA, 39 bases in frame from base 1.